Listed below are T cell receptor beta chains from one sample, sequenced in a study of cytomegalovirus exposure and HLA in healthy donors. The data were produced by immunoSEQ multiplex PCR, yet TCRdb's version contains in-frame clones alone and is incomplete. The repertoire holds 200,000 to 250,000 clones, with about 74% as singletons. The sequencing input was PBMCs. Source of these receptors: a woman aged 25 to 39 in good health and CMV-seronegative. Each CDR3 is given without its conserved first and last residue.

cdr3_aa | j_call | v_call
ASSVDSFGGYT | TRBJ1-2 | TRBV6-1
ASSQDIPPYEQY | TRBJ2-7 | TRBV4-1
AWSPKTGGTEKLF | TRBJ1-4 | TRBV30
ASSPSRQGYEQY | TRBJ2-7 | TRBV7-9
ASSFSTAASPLH | TRBJ1-6 | TRBV7-3
ASSQSRNEKLF | TRBJ1-4 | TRBV14
ACEQGLDQPQH | TRBJ1-5 | TRBV30
ASSISGHMNTEAF | TRBJ1-1 | TRBV19
AWSDSCNSPLH | TRBJ1-6 | TRBV30
ASGGRGTDTQY | TRBJ2-3 | TRBV19
ASSLTSGRSEQY | TRBJ2-7 | TRBV5-6
ASSLARGGEKLF | TRBJ1-4 | TRBV7-6
SVGLAPDTQY | TRBJ2-3 | TRBV29-1
ASSYSSGVNEKLF | TRBJ1-4 | TRBV6-6
ASSVENVGLAGGPRGQY | TRBJ2-3 | TRBV9
ASSVRQNSNQPQH | TRBJ1-5 | TRBV19
ASSLIDGELF | TRBJ2-2 | TRBV9
ASSDRSGTGASSYNSPLH | TRBJ1-6 | TRBV19